This TCR beta chain is from a study of blood T cell repertoires in COVID-19. Overall study context: Donors in the United States, Italy and Spain gave samples during acute or convalescent COVID-19.

Germline values: CDR1 LGHDT, CDR2 YNNKEL (reference sequence). The CDR3 length is 16 residues. A single count supports this clone. At one of its ends the junction is not consistent with the germline gene, which may arise from a read error. Other DNA sequences in this sample translate to the same CDR3. Data came from immunoSEQ multiplex PCR; TCRdb stores just in-frame clones and leaves some out. This sample yields around 140,000 clones, of which approximately 90% are seen a single time; approximately 2.5% belongs to the top ten. The TCR comes from a human donor with COVID-19, enrolled during active disease. The donor label of this sample is uncertain. Material: peripheral blood. V is TRBV3-1 (or the pseudogene TRBV3-2) and J is TRBJ2-1; 8 positions agree with TRBD1. CDR3 nucleotide sequence: TGTGCCAGCAGAAGGGACAGGACCGTCTCCTATAATGAGCAGTTCTTC. The encoded protein is CASRRDRTVSYNEQFF.